This TCR beta chain was captured in a study of T cells in Graves' hyperthyroidism and ophthalmopathy. Study-wide points: Ophthalmopathy was identified by the model a median approximately 6.4 months ahead of onset. Also found in blood were most expanded thyroid clonotypes above 0.001.

Amplification of TCR beta CDR3 regions used RNA as the template. Initially, a first-round RT-PCR of the TCR CDR3 employed the HTBI primer set. MiXCR, run by TCRdb on the multiplex PCR reads, gives a single entry per CDR3 protein. The data hold roughly 500,000 distinct CDR3 sequences, with about 45% observed a single time. Deletions cut 3 bases from V and 4 bases from J, with 16 bases between. Looked up from germline, CDR1 is DFQATT and CDR2 is SNEGSKA (reference sequence). The CDR3 is made up of 15 amino acids. In regard to this clonotype: Its antigen is unknown.

Exclusion of patients followed from uncontrolled infection, other autoimmune disease, pregnancy or lactation. Diagnostic decisions used clinical symptoms, serum thyroxine and TRAb, thyroid ultrasound and orbital computed tomography. The sample consisted of peripheral blood or thyroid tissue (not recorded which). The chain has TRBV20-1 and TRBJ1-5, with a weak D call TRBD1 (6 bases). This receptor was obtained from an adult woman with Graves' disease, either hyperthyroidism or ophthalmopathy (not recorded which). In nucleotides, the CDR3 is TGCAGTGCTAGCGCCCCGGGACAACCTAATCAGCCCCAGCATTTT. Translation gives CSASAPGQPNQPQHF.